The clone carrying this T cell receptor beta chain was seen at least ten times. This specimen comes from a study of low-dose radiotherapy and immunotherapy resistance in tumors. Turning to the study itself: For Cohort 1, fractions of 0.5 Gy were given every 2 weeks, reaching 6.5 Gy overall.

The time point is: before trial treatment. Low-dose radiotherapy, low-dose cyclophosphamide, aspirin, ipilimumab and nivolumab were all given to the donors. Those who qualified had advanced solid tumors (lacking tumor-infiltrating lymphocytes). This CDR3 has 14 residues. The V gene's germline CDR1 is SGHTA and CDR2 FQGNSA. V gave up 2 bases and J gave up 2 bases, with 4 bases separating them. Primers used for first-strand cDNA, a TRAV- and TRBV-specific set, covered both alpha and beta chains. The TCRs were subjected to amplification over roughly 20 PCR cycles employing a constant-region primer in conjunction with a V-primer adapter. In vitro transcription amplified the mRNA that had been isolated. MiXCR was run by TCRdb on the reads, yielding one entry per CDR3 protein. The sample includes over 65,000 distinct CDR3 sequences, about 18% of them seen just once.

The TCR comes from a male donor with prostate cancer. The V and J genes are TRBV7-2 and TRBJ2-6; D not certain. The sequencing used PBMCs, collected before treatment. CDR3 sequence reads: CASSLTPGANVLTF. CDR3 sequence (DNA): TGTGCCAGCAGCTTAACCCCTGGGGCCAACGTCCTGACTTTC.